Each of the 27 T cell receptor beta chains below was sequenced from the same sample in a study of regulatory T cells in long-lasting Graves disease. The time point: newly diagnosed GD, antithyroid drugs for less than 3 months. Making the TCR library involved RNA that had been extracted from PBMCs. Researchers made TCR beta libraries by using iRepertoire HTBI primers and running Arm-PCR on CDR3 regions. TCRdb reanalysed the multiplex PCR reads using MiXCR and keeps one entry per CDR3 protein. The sample shows 350,000 to 500,000 distinct CDR3 sequences, 13% to 15% of them seen only once. The data also belong to a second study, concerning T cells in Graves' hyperthyroidism and ophthalmopathy.

Material: peripheral blood mononuclear cells (PBMCs), obtained at new diagnosis, from a patient treated with antithyroid drugs. All receptors come from a woman aged 45-65 years with Graves disease.

This clonotype was seen only once. J is TRBJ2-7 and V is TRBV2; D is perhaps TRBD2 (6 bases). With 6 bases removed from V and 2 bases from J, the gap between germline ends came to 17 bases. Germline CDR1 is SNHLY and CDR2 is FYNNEI. The CDR3 loop spans 15 amino acids. This chain's CDR3 is CASSVVDGSTYEQYF. Written as DNA, the CDR3 is TGTGCCAGCAGCGTAGTTGACGGGAGTACCTACGAGCAGTACTTC.

A note on this clonotype: This may arise from a read error, as a much more abundant clone is one base away. V usage is TRBV12-3 or TRBV12-4 and J usage is TRBJ2-5; perhaps TRBD2 as D (6 bases). There are 14 residues in the CDR3. This CDR3 reads CVSSYRELKETQYF. For the CDR3, the DNA is TGTGTCAGCAGTTACCGGGAGTTAAAAGAGACCCAGTACTTC.

This chain uses TRBV9 with TRBJ2-3; 11 nucleotides line up with TRBD2. Germline V CDR1 and CDR2: SGDLS, YYNGEE. The CDR3 contains 16 residues. The V and J ends lost 3 bases and 0 bases, in that order; junction bases with no gene match: 3. DNA for the CDR3: TGTGCCAGCAGCGAGACTAGCGGGACTAGCACAGATACGCAGTATTTT. Protein sequence: CASSETSGTSTDTQYF.

The chain carries TRBV30 and TRBJ2-7; weak D call: TRBD2 (7 bases). CDR1 and CDR2 from the germline V gene are GTSNPN and SVGIG (reference sequence). The V gene lost 3 bases and the J gene lost 3 bases, with 15 bases spanning the gap. This CDR3 contains 14 residues. CDR3 loop: CAWSGGGAGYEQYF. CDR3 coding DNA: TGTGCCTGGAGCGGAGGGGGGGCAGGCTACGAGCAGTACTTC.

This clonotype was seen a few times. This chain uses TRBV5-1 with TRBJ2-6, with TRBD2 matching over 8 bases. J lost 1 base, V lost 0 bases, and 9 bases had no gene match. The germline V gene encodes CDR1 SGHRS and CDR2 YFSETQ. The CDR3 consists of 19 residues. CDR3 nucleotides: TGCGCCAGCAGCTTGGGTCGCCGGGAGGGCCGGTCTGGGGCCAACGTCCTGACTTTC. Translating gives CASSLGRREGRSGANVLTF.

This clonotype was observed many times. J is TRBJ2-1 and V is TRBV7-3, with 10 bases identical to TRBD2. The germline V gene has CDR1 SGHTA and CDR2 FQGTGA. The length of the CDR3 is 16 residues. The ends lost 1 base at V and 4 bases at J; junction bases unmatched: 4. The CDR3 nucleotides are TGTGCCAGCAGCTTAAGCGGACTAGCGGCATACAATGAGCAGTTCTTC. Translated: CASSLSGLAAYNEQFF.

This clonotype occurred many times. The CDR3 sequence: CASSSGSPRDEQYF. Written as DNA, the CDR3 is TGTGCCAGCAGCTCCGGAAGTCCTAGGGACGAGCAGTACTTC. This chain connects TRBV7-3 to TRBJ2-7; D gene unclear. Trimming pared 4 bases from V and 5 bases from J, leaving 15 bases between. CDR1 is SGHTA, CDR2 FQGTGA, per germline. The CDR3 length is 14 residues.

The CDR3 loop reads CASSRYRDEKLFF. The CDR3 region has the DNA TGTGCCAGCTCACGCTACAGGGATGAAAAACTGTTTTTT. V usage is TRBV18 and J usage is TRBJ1-4; tentative D call: TRBD1 (6 bases). Germline assignment: CDR1 KGHSH and CDR2 LQKENI. Trimming shortened V by 4 bases and J by 6 bases, and 9 bases separated the two germline ends. This CDR3 spans 13 amino acids. Supplemented by reference TRBV18 and TRBJ1-4, the full variable domain reads NAGVMQNPRHLVRRRGQEARLRCSPMKGHSHVYWYRQLPEEGLKFMVYLQKENIIDESGMPKERFSAEFPKEGPSILRIQQVVRGDSAAYFCASSRYRDEKLFFGSGTQLSVL.

This clonotype was observed many times. The rearrangement uses TRBV20-1 and TRBJ2-3, with D possibly called TRBD1 or TRBD2 (5 bases each). The length of the CDR3 is 14 residues. Germline-derived CDR1 and CDR2 are DFQATT and SNEGSKA (reference sequence). Deletions cut 7 bases from V and 4 bases from J, with 18 bases between. This CDR3 reads CSGSGASLSDTQYF. The CDR3 DNA reads TGCAGTGGTTCCGGGGCTAGTCTCTCAGATACGCAGTATTTT.

V gene TRBV18 combines with J gene TRBJ1-2; TRBD1 matches 7 bases. This CDR3 spans 17 amino acids. Germline lookup yields CDR1 KGHSH and CDR2 LQKENI. The J segment lost 5 bases and the V segment lost 3 bases, leaving 15 bases of the junction unmatched. The CDR3 DNA follows: TGTGCCAGCTCACCTCCTTTCGACAGGGAATTACGGTATGGCTACACCTTC. It encodes CASSPPFDRELRYGYTF.

This clonotype came up a few times. The chain couples TRBV28 to TRBJ1-5, with TRBD1 matching 8 bases. Trimming removed 4 bases from V and 5 bases from J; junction bases left unmatched: 10. Germline-derived CDR1 and CDR2 are MDHEN and SYDVKM. The CDR3 has 16 amino acids. Here the CDR3 reads CASSWTGRASDQPQHF. CDR3 bases: TGTGCCAGCAGTTGGACAGGGAGGGCCTCGGATCAGCCCCAGCATTTT. Full variable domain (remainder filled in from reference TRBV28 and TRBJ1-5): DVKVTQSSRYLVKRTGEKVFLECVQDMDHENMFWYRQDPGLGLRLIYFSYDVKMKEKGDIPEGYSVSREKKERFSLILESASTNQTSMYLCASSWTGRASDQPQHFGDGTRLSIL.

The CDR3 reads CSASGGHAGSPISEEQYF. The CDR3 nucleotides read TGCAGTGCTAGTGGGGGGCATGCGGGTTCCCCTATATCCGAGGAGCAGTACTTC. This chain uses TRBV20-1 with TRBJ2-7, with D tentatively TRBD1 or TRBD2 (6 bases each). The V end lost 3 bases, the J end lost 7 bases, and 31 bases lay between the germline ends. The CDR3 loop spans 18 amino acids. Germline loops: CDR1 DFQATT, CDR2 SNEGSKA (reference sequence).

This chain's CDR3 is CASRGQATYEQYF. The CDR3 DNA sequence: TGTGCCAGCAGAGGACAGGCAACCTACGAGCAGTACTTC. The chain carries TRBV6-1 and TRBJ2-7, with 7 positions matching TRBD1. V was pared by 6 bases and J by 2 bases, with 4 bases of the junction left unmatched. The CDR3 has 13 amino acids. The germline V gene has CDR1 MNHNS and CDR2 SASEGT.

This clonotype has more than one count but fewer than ten. This chain connects TRBV7-9 to TRBJ2-7; D could derive from TRBD1 or TRBD2 (5 bases each). V was shortened by 2 bases and J by 2 bases, with 16 bases between the two germline ends. CDR1 is SEHNR and CDR2 is FQNEAQ in the germline V gene (reference sequence). This CDR3 is 16 amino acids long. Here the CDR3 reads CASSLMGRESPYEQYF. In DNA, the CDR3 is TGTGCCAGCAGCTTAATGGGCAGGGAGTCCCCCTACGAGCAGTACTTC. The full variable domain, completed using reference TRBV7-9 and TRBJ2-7, is DTGVSQNPRHKITKRGQNVTFRCDPISEHNRLYWYRQTLGQGPEFLTYFQNEAQLEKSRLLSDRFSAERPKGSFSTLEIQRTEQGDSAMYLCASSLMGRESPYEQYFGPGTRLTVT.

This clonotype turned up a few times. The CDR3 DNA follows: TGTGCCAGCAGTTATGGTGACGGGGAGCTGTTTTTT. Protein product: CASSYGDGELFF. The gene calls are TRBV6-2 or TRBV6-3 and TRBJ2-2; D is unclear. Trimming removed 3 bases from V and 7 bases from J, with 6 bases in between. The CDR3 consists of 12 residues. In germline, CDR1 is MNHEY, CDR2 SVGEGT.

In the case of this clonotype: One base away lies a much larger clone, so this may be a sequencing read error. The chain uses TRBV12-3 or TRBV12-4 and TRBJ2-2, with D maybe TRBD2 (6 bases). The germline V and J ends were trimmed by 6 bases and 5 bases, with 16 bases remaining between them. This CDR3 contains 15 residues. The CDR3 DNA sequence: TGTGCCAGCAGCCTGGACGGGGGTAATACCGGGGAGCTGTTTTTT. It yields the protein CASSLDGGNTGELFF.

This clonotype came up many times. The chain carries TRBV12-3 or TRBV12-4 and TRBJ2-5; 8 nucleotides align to TRBD1. J was trimmed by 4 bases and V by 6 bases; bases with no gene match: 4. CDR3 length: 13 residues. The CDR3 bases are TGTGCCAGCAGAATACAGGGGGGAGAGACCCAGTACTTC. This encodes CASRIQGGETQYF.

This clonotype was counted only a few times. The chain is built from TRBV6-1 and TRBJ1-4; D remains ambiguous. The CDR3 runs 15 residues. The V end was cut by 7 bases, the J end by 2 bases, with 14 bases between. Germline CDR1 reads MNHNS; CDR2 reads SASEGT. The CDR3 DNA is TGTGCCAGCACAGAATTGGGTTCGACTAATGAAAAACTGTTTTTT. Its translation: CASTELGSTNEKLFF.

This clonotype showed up many times. The chain has TRBV5-1 and TRBJ1-1; D ambiguous. The CDR3 has 16 amino acids. Germline lookup yields CDR1 SGHRS and CDR2 YFSETQ. With 1 base removed from V and 5 bases from J, the gap between germline ends came to 18 bases. CDR3 residues: CASSLLRLAEGTEAFF. Here the CDR3 DNA reads TGCGCCAGCAGCTTGTTGAGACTTGCTGAGGGTACTGAAGCTTTCTTT.

This clonotype occurred many times. The chain combines TRBV20-1 with TRBJ1-1; no clear D gene. V gave up 1 base and J gave up 1 base, with 10 bases separating them. Germline V gives CDR1 DFQATT, CDR2 SNEGSKA (reference sequence). The CDR3 runs to 14 residues. The CDR3 DNA is TGCAGTGCTAGAGGGGCGGTAACGAACACTGAAGCTTTCTTT. This encodes CSARGAVTNTEAFF.

This chain connects TRBV6-1 to TRBJ2-7, with a weak D call TRBD2 (5 bases). The CDR3 has 12 residues. Germline lookup yields CDR1 MNHNS and CDR2 SASEGT. Deletions cut 10 bases from V and 5 bases from J, with 15 bases between. CDR3 in DNA: TGTGCCAACCAGGACGGGGTACACGAGCAGTACTTC. This gives the protein CANQDGVHEQYF.

The V and J genes are TRBV14 and TRBJ2-3; D is ambiguous. Deletions cut 6 bases from V and 4 bases from J, with 11 bases between. The CDR3 runs 13 residues. Germline CDR1 SGHDN, CDR2 FVKESK. In DNA form, the CDR3 reads TGTGCCAGCAGTCACGGGCCCTCAGATACGCAGTATTTT. Protein: CASSHGPSDTQYF.

This clonotype was found many times. The V call is TRBV28, the J call TRBJ1-2, with a possible D match to TRBD1 (5 bases). The V gene lost 8 bases and the J gene lost 4 bases, with 14 bases spanning the gap. The CDR3 is 13 amino acids. Germline lookup yields CDR1 MDHEN and CDR2 SYDVKM. The DNA of the CDR3 is TGTGCCAGCGCCCGGCGGCAGGGCTATGGCTACACCTTC. Amino acid sequence: CASARRQGYGYTF.

This chain connects TRBV5-1 to TRBJ1-1; D gene unclear. The CDR3 is 16 residues long. Germline V lookup: CDR1 SGHRS, CDR2 YFSETQ. Between the trimmed V and J ends, which lost 7 bases and 3 bases, there was a span of 22 bases. The CDR3 region is CASGDSGSGEHTEAFF. The CDR3 coding sequence is TGCGCCAGCGGGGATAGCGGGAGCGGGGAGCACACTGAAGCTTTCTTT. Filled out from reference TRBV5-1 and TRBJ1-1, the complete variable domain reads KAGVTQTPRYLIKTRGQQVTLSCSPISGHRSVSWYQQTPGQGLQFLFEYFSETQRNKGNFPGRFSGRQFSNSRSEMNVSTLELGDSALYLCASGDSGSGEHTEAFFGQGTRLTVV.

This sequence joins TRBV10-3 and TRBJ2-6; no definite D call. V was clipped by 7 bases and J by 0 bases, with 7 bases between them. Per germline, CDR1 ENHRY and CDR2 SYGVKD. The CDR3 extends over 14 amino acids. The CDR3 DNA is TGTGCCATCAAGGCGGCCTCTGGGGCCAACGTCCTGACTTTC. Translation gives CAIKAASGANVLTF.

The V and J genes are TRBV6-2 or TRBV6-3 and TRBJ2-1, with 9 bases fitting TRBD2. With V trimmed by 2 bases and J by 10 bases, 9 bases remained unmatched. CDR3 length equals 15 residues. Germline loops: CDR1 MNHEY, CDR2 SVGEGT. CDR3: CASSYGLAGQGEQFF. In DNA, the CDR3 is TGTGCCAGCAGTTACGGCCTAGCGGGGCAAGGGGAGCAGTTCTTC.

This clonotype was observed at least ten times. The chain combines TRBV2 with TRBJ1-1, with unresolved D. CDR1 and CDR2 (germline): SNHLY, FYNNEI. The CDR3 runs to 11 residues. Between the trimmed V and J ends, which lost 3 bases and 14 bases, there was a span of 13 bases. CDR3 DNA sequence: TGTGCCAGCAGTGATGAGGTACCTGCGTTCTTT. Protein sequence: CASSDEVPAFF. The complete variable domain, with remaining parts taken from reference TRBV2 and TRBJ1-1, reads EPEVTQTPSHQVTQMGQEVILRCVPISNHLYFYWYRQILGQKVEFLVSFYNNEISEKSEIFDDQFSVERPDGSNFTLKIRSTKLEDSAMYFCASSDEVPAFFGQGTRLTVV.